Given below is one TCR beta chain in context. Antigen specificity is unknown. These data come from a study of cytomegalovirus exposure and HLA in healthy donors. General study results and limits: Based on reports, TCR beta sequences accurately predicted HLA-A and HLA-B alleles for most subjects.

The CDR3 length is 16 residues. V shed 1 base and J 1 base; nucleotides not matched to a gene: 3. Germline CDR1 and CDR2: MGHRA and YSYEKL. With 60 Vbeta and 13 Jbeta primers, the PCR was carried out. Original handling: An analysis performed later counted about 80 million unique TCR beta chains (roughly 11 million of them shared). Sequencing used immunoSEQ multiplex PCR; TCRdb keeps in-frame clones, though not all of them. The DNA was the basis for D and trimming; V, J and clone size are from that table. The data show under 200,000 clones, 78% seen once. The specimen was PBMCs. The sequence derives from a woman in her thirties or forties in good health and CMV-seronegative. This chain links TRBV4-1 with TRBJ2-3; TRBD2 agrees at 9 bases. Here the CDR3 reads CASSQGERGGTDTQYF. The CDR3 coding sequence is TGCGCCAGCAGCCAAGGGGAGCGGGGGGGCACAGATACGCAGTATTTT.